This TCR beta chain was sequenced in a study of cytomegalovirus exposure and HLA in healthy donors. The study's findings and limits: The authors judged a highly shared variant cluster likely a sequencing artifact.

Likely unrecorded immune exposures existed in these nominally healthy donors. CDR1 is GTSNPN, CDR2 SVGIG, per germline (reference sequence). This CDR3 has 13 residues. V trimming: 3 bases; J trimming: 3 bases; junction bases outside the gene matches: 3. With 60 Vbeta and 13 Jbeta primers, the PCR was carried out. TCRdb's table, derived via immunoSEQ multiplex PCR, lists solely in-frame clones and lacks some. The data hold about 160,000 clones, with approximately 78% observed a single time. The count of this clone is one. The antigen is unknown. The rearrangement uses TRBV30 and TRBJ2-7; TRBD1 matches at 9 bases. This sequence was found in a girl aged 2-10 years in good health and CMV-seropositive. The specimen was PBMCs. The CDR3 DNA sequence: TGTGCCTGGAGCTCGGGACAGGGCTACGAGCAGTACTTC. Its translation: CAWSSGQGYEQYF.